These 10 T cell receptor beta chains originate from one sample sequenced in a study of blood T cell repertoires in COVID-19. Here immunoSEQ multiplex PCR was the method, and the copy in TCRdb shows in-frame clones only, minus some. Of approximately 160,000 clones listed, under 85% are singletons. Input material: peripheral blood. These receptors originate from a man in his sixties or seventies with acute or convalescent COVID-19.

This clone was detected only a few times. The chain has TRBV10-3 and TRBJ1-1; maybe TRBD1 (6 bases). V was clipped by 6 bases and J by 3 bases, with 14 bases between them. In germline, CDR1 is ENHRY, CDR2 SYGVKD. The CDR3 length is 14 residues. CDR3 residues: CAISAGASDTEAFF. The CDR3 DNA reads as TGTGCCATCAGCGCAGGGGCCTCGGACACTGAAGCTTTCTTT.

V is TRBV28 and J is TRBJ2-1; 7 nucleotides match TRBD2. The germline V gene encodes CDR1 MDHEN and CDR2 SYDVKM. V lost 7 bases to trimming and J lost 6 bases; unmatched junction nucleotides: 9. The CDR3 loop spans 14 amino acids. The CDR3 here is CASTKGGTTNEQFF. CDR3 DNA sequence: TGTGCCAGCACCAAAGGAGGGACTACCAATGAGCAGTTCTTC.

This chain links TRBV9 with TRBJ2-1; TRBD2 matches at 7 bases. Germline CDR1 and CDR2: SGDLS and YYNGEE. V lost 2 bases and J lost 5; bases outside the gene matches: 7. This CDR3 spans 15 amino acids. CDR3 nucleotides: TGTGCCAGCAGCGTGTCCAGCGGGATAGACAATGAGCAGTTCTTC. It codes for CASSVSSGIDNEQFF. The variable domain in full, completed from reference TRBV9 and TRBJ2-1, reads DSGVTQTPKHLITATGQRVTLRCSPRSGDLSVYWYQQSLDQGLQFLIQYYNGEERAKGNILERFSAQQFPDLHSELNLSSLELGDSALYFCASSVSSGIDNEQFFGPGTRLTVL.

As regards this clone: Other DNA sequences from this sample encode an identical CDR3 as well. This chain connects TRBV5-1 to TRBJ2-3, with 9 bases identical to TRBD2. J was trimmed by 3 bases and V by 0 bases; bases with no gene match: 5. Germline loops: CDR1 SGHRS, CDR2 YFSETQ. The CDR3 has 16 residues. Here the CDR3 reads CASSLGAGGLTDTQYF. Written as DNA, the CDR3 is TGCGCCAGCAGCTTGGGTGCGGGGGGGCTTACAGATACGCAGTATTTT. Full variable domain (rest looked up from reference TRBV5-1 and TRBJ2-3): KAGVTQTPRYLIKTRGQQVTLSCSPISGHRSVSWYQQTPGQGLQFLFEYFSETQRNKGNFPGRFSGRQFSNSRSEMNVSTLELGDSALYLCASSLGAGGLTDTQYFGPGTRLTVL.

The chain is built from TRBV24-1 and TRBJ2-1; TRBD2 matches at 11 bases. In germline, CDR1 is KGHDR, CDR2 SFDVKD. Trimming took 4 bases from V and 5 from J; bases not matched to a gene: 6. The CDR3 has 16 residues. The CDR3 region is CATSDVSGRANNEQFF. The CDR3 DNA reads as TGTGCCACCAGTGACGTTAGCGGGAGGGCCAACAATGAGCAGTTCTTC.

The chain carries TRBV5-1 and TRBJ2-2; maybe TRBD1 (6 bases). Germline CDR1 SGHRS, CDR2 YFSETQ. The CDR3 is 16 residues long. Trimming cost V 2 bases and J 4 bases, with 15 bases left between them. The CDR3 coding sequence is TGCGCCAGCAGCTTCTACAGGGTTTCGGGCACCGGGGAGCTGTTTTTT. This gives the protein CASSFYRVSGTGELFF.

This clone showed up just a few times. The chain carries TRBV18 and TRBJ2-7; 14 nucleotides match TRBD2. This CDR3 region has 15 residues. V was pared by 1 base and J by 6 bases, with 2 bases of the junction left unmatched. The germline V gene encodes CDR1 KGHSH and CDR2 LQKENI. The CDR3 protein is CASSPLGTSGSEQYF. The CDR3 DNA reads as TGTGCCAGCTCACCACTAGGGACTAGCGGGAGCGAGCAGTACTTC.

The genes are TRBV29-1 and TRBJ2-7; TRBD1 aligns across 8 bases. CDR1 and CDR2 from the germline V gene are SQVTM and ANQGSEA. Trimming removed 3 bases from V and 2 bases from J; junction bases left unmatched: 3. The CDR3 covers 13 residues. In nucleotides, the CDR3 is TGCAGCGTTGAGGGGACAGGAGCCTACGAGCAGTACTTC. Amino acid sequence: CSVEGTGAYEQYF.

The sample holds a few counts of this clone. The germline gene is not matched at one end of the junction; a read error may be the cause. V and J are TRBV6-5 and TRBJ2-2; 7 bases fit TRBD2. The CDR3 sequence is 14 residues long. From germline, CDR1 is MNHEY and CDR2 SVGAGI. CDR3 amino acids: CASSSGLLTGELFF. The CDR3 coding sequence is TGTGCCAGCAGTTCGGGACTACTAACCGGTGAGCTGTTTTTT.

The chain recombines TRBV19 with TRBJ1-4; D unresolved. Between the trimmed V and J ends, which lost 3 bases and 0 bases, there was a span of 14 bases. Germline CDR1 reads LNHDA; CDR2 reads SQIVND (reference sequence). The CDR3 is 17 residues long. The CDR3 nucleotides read TGTGCCAGTAGTATCTATGCGGCCGCCGCAACTAATGAAAAACTGTTTTTT. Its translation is CASSIYAAAATNEKLFF. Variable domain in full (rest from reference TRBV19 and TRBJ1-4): DGGITQSPKYLFRKEGQNVTLSCEQNLNHDAMYWYRQDPGQGLRLIYYSQIVNDFQKGDIAEGYSVSREKKESFPLTVTSAQKNPTAFYLCASSIYAAAATNEKLFFGSGTQLSVL.